Below are 21 T cell receptor beta chains sequenced from a single sample in a study of radiotherapy plus CTLA-4 blockade in lung cancer. This table comes from immunoSEQ multiplex PCR, and its TCRdb copy is limited to in-frame clones, with some not included. The sample consists of around 72,000 clones, around 80% of them appearing once. This specimen consisted of peripheral blood, obtained from a patient treated with radiotherapy plus ipilimumab. The receptors shown here come from a human donor with non-small cell lung cancer who had a complete response to radiotherapy plus ipilimumab.

The gene calls are TRBV18 and TRBJ1-2; 7 bases are a match to TRBD1. This CDR3 spans 13 amino acids. With V trimmed by 3 bases and J by 4 bases, 2 bases remained unmatched. Germline V gene data show CDR1 as KGHSH and CDR2 as LQKENI. The CDR3 DNA reads TGTGCCAGCTCACCCGGGACAGCCTATGGCTACACCTTC. Translating gives CASSPGTAYGYTF. Full variable domain (rest looked up from reference TRBV18 and TRBJ1-2): NAGVMQNPRHLVRRRGQEARLRCSPMKGHSHVYWYRQLPEEGLKFMVYLQKENIIDESGMPKERFSAEFPKEGPSILRIQQVVRGDSAAYFCASSPGTAYGYTFGSGTRLTVV.

The chain is built from TRBV14 and TRBJ1-3; the match to TRBD1 covers 7 bases. Germline lookup yields CDR1 SGHDN and CDR2 FVKESK. The V gene end was trimmed by 6 bases and the J gene end by 2 bases; junction bases not matched to a gene: 4. The CDR3 extends over 14 amino acids. Here the CDR3 DNA reads TGTGCCAGCAGTCTCACAGGGGCTGGAAACACCATATATTTT. It translates to CASSLTGAGNTIYF.

The chain couples TRBV9 to TRBJ2-5; no clear D. V lost 0 bases and J 5 bases, leaving 14 bases between the germline ends. The CDR3 extends over 15 amino acids. Germline V lookup: CDR1 SGDLS, CDR2 YYNGEE. This chain's CDR3 is CASSVDVNEEETQYF. The CDR3 bases are TGTGCCAGCAGCGTAGATGTGAACGAGGAGGAGACCCAGTACTTC.

Of note for this clone: Compared with germline, one end of the junction differs, possibly owing to a read error. The chain combines TRBV7-9 with TRBJ1-6; D uncertain. CDR3 length: 14 amino acids. Per germline, CDR1 SEHNR and CDR2 FQNEAQ (reference sequence). The CDR3 region has the DNA TGTGCCAGCAGCTTAGTTGAGTGGAATTCATCCCTCCACTTT. Its protein is CASSLVEWNSSLHF.

This sequence joins TRBV5-4 and TRBJ2-2; D may be TRBD1 (5 bases). Per the germline V gene, CDR1 is SGHNT and CDR2 is YYREEE (reference sequence). The CDR3 totals 15 residues. Trimming took off 0 bases at V and 3 bases at J, with 9 bases between the two ends. The CDR3 spells CASSLGRGYTGELFF. The CDR3 DNA sequence: TGTGCCAGCAGCTTGGGAAGGGGCTACACCGGGGAGCTGTTTTTT.

Regarding this clone: At one end, the junction sequence differs from germline, possibly due to a read error. The chain is built from TRBV7-7 and TRBJ1-3; D is unclear. CDR3 length: 13 residues. The germline gives CDR1 SSHAT, CDR2 FNYEAQ (reference sequence). The CDR3, as DNA: TGTGCTAGCAGCTTAGATAGAGGAAACACCATATATTTT. It is translated as CASSLDRGNTIYF.

The chain couples TRBV15 to TRBJ2-3; the D gene is possibly TRBD2 (5 bases). The ends were cut back, 5 bases at V and 7 bases at J, with 22 bases in the middle. This CDR3 region has 16 residues. Germline V gene lookup returns CDR1 LNHNV and CDR2 YYDKDF (reference sequence). CDR3 loop: CATSARTLLTANTQYF. CDR3 in DNA: TGTGCCACCAGCGCCCGGACTCTTCTAACGGCGAATACGCAGTATTTT.

The chain couples TRBV10-1 to TRBJ2-3; 7 positions agree with TRBD1. This CDR3 spans 15 amino acids. V was pared by 5 bases and J by 3 bases, with 8 bases of the junction left unmatched. Germline loops: CDR1 WNHNN, CDR2 SYGVQD (reference sequence). The DNA of the CDR3 is TGCGCCAGCAGTACAGGGGAAGTCGGAACAGATACGCAGTATTTT. It specifies CASSTGEVGTDTQYF.

The V gene is TRBV9, the J gene TRBJ2-7; D perhaps matches TRBD1 (5 bases). CDR3 length: 14 residues. CDR1 SGDLS and CDR2 YYNGEE come from the germline V gene. V was cut by 1 base and J by 7 bases, with 15 bases left in between. The CDR3 protein is CASSVSRVSGEQYF. The CDR3 DNA reads TGTGCCAGCAGCGTATCCAGGGTGTCGGGTGAGCAGTACTTC.

As to this clone: The junction and the germline gene differ at one end; a read error may be behind it. The V and J genes are TRBV7-7 and TRBJ2-5; perhaps TRBD2 as D (5 bases). The J call may not be correct, given that the DNA end is closer to TRBJ2-7. The CDR3 runs to 16 residues. Germline values: CDR1 SSHAT, CDR2 FNYEAQ (reference sequence). CDR3 bases: TGTGCTAGCAGCTTATGGAGGAGCGAGGACTCCTACGAGCAGTACTTC. It specifies CASSLWRSEDSYEQYF.

This clone was counted once. V and J are TRBV5-6 and TRBJ2-1; 13 positions match TRBD2. Per the germline V gene, CDR1 is SGHDT and CDR2 is YYEEEE. The CDR3 is 18 residues long. V was pared by 4 bases and J by 0 bases, with 7 bases of the junction left unmatched. CDR3 in DNA: TGTGCCAGCAGCCCGACCGGGACTAGCGGGGTCTCCTACAATGAGCAGTTCTTC. Protein product: CASSPTGTSGVSYNEQFF.

Only one count was recorded for this clone. This chain joins TRBV4-3 and TRBJ2-2, with TRBD1 matching over 9 bases. The CDR3 contains 18 residues. Germline CDR1 reads LGHNA; CDR2 reads YSLEER. Trimming at V came to 0 bases and at J to 1 base, leaving 6 bases not matched to a gene. CDR3 sequence: CASSQDLPGQGNTGELFF. Written as DNA, the CDR3 is TGCGCCAGCAGCCAAGATCTACCGGGACAGGGGAACACCGGGGAGCTGTTTTTT.

The genes are TRBV30 and TRBJ1-5; D gene unclear. This CDR3 comprises 16 residues. V lost 0 bases and J lost 2, with 14 bases in between. The germline V gene encodes CDR1 GTSNPN and CDR2 SVGIG (reference sequence). CDR3 amino acids: CAWSVAGRSGNQPQHF. CDR3 in DNA: TGTGCCTGGAGTGTAGCTGGGAGATCTGGCAATCAGCCCCAGCATTTT.

This chain uses TRBV7-6 with TRBJ2-1, with 8 positions matching TRBD1. CDR3 length equals 15 residues. The germline V gene encodes CDR1 SGHVS and CDR2 FNYEAQ. V shed 5 bases and J 9 bases; nucleotides not matched to a gene: 12. The CDR3 sequence is CASSRTGTSGGEQFF. CDR3 nucleotide sequence: TGTGCCAGCAGCAGGACAGGGACAAGCGGTGGTGAGCAGTTCTTC.

This clone was recorded a few times. The chain joins TRBV19 to TRBJ1-3; 8 bases are a match to TRBD1. Trimming at V came to 6 bases and at J to 0 bases, leaving 4 bases not matched to a gene. The CDR3 runs 15 residues. Germline CDR1 reads LNHDA; CDR2 reads SQIVND (reference sequence). The CDR3 spells CASSAGQASGNTIYF. CDR3 DNA sequence: TGTGCCAGTAGCGCGGGACAGGCCTCTGGAAACACCATATATTTT.

J is TRBJ2-1 and V is TRBV5-4; D is perhaps TRBD2 (6 bases). Germline CDR1 is SGHNT and CDR2 is YYREEE (reference sequence). CDR3 length: 15 residues. Trimming cost V 4 bases and J 6 bases, with 17 bases left between them. CDR3 sequence: CASSQKSGSPNEQFF. Here the CDR3 DNA reads TGTGCCAGCAGCCAGAAATCCGGGAGCCCCAATGAGCAGTTCTTC.

The rearrangement joins TRBV11-2 to TRBJ2-1; no clear D gene. V was clipped by 2 bases and J by 8 bases, with 13 bases between them. This CDR3 is 14 amino acids long. Germline V gene data show CDR1 as SGHAT and CDR2 as FQNNGV. CDR3 coding DNA: TGTGCCAGCAGCTTATACATGGCGGTGGATGAGCAGTTCTTC. As protein: CASSLYMAVDEQFF. Complete variable domain (other parts from reference TRBV11-2 and TRBJ2-1): EAGVAQSPRYKIIEKRQSVAFWCNPISGHATLYWYQQILGQGPKLLIQFQNNGVVDDSQLPKDRFSAERLKGVDSTLKIQPAKLEDSAVYLCASSLYMAVDEQFFGPGTRLTVL.

This clone has only a few counts. The J gene is TRBJ2-1, the V gene TRBV18; D not resolved. Germline V gene lookup returns CDR1 KGHSH and CDR2 LQKENI. V lost 3 bases and J lost 0, with 12 bases in between. The CDR3 runs 16 residues. The CDR3 nucleotides read TGTGCCAGCTCACCCTCAGACCCAAGCTCCTACAATGAGCAGTTCTTC. Its protein is CASSPSDPSSYNEQFF.

The rearrangement joins TRBV18 to TRBJ1-5; no firm D call. The CDR3 length is 16 residues. V was shortened by 0 bases and J by 5 bases, with 14 bases between the two germline ends. Germline assignment: CDR1 KGHSH and CDR2 LQKENI. CDR3: CASSPPSRGRYQPQHF. The DNA of the CDR3 is TGTGCCAGCTCACCACCTTCTCGAGGTAGATATCAGCCCCAGCATTTT.

The rearrangement joins TRBV7-6 to TRBJ1-1, with TRBD1 matching over 7 bases. J gave up 9 bases and V 3 bases, and 7 bases lay outside the gene matches. The germline V gene has CDR1 SGHVS and CDR2 FNYEAQ. The CDR3 loop spans 13 amino acids. The chain's CDR3 is CASSFGAGGKAFF. The CDR3 coding sequence is TGTGCCAGCAGCTTCGGGGCAGGGGGTAAAGCTTTCTTT.

This clone showed up just a few times. V and J are TRBV7-9 and TRBJ2-6; tentatively, D is TRBD1 (6 bases). CDR3 length: 17 residues. The ends were cut back, 8 bases at V and 5 bases at J, with 22 bases in the middle. Germline V gene data show CDR1 as SEHNR and CDR2 as FQNEAQ (reference sequence). The CDR3 sequence: CASPLTGRVRWANVLTF. DNA of the CDR3: TGTGCCAGCCCCTTAACAGGGCGGGTTCGGTGGGCCAACGTCCTGACTTTC.